The source of this T cell receptor beta chain is a study of T-cell memory formation after mild COVID-19. This clonotype appeared a few times. V lost 7 bases and J lost 8, with 17 bases in between. CDR1 SGHTA and CDR2 FQGNSA come from the germline V gene. This CDR3 has 13 amino acids. Via MiXCR, TCRdb re-called the 5' RACE reads, giving one row per CDR3 protein. The table lists 270,000 or so distinct CDR3 sequences, about a sixth of them singletons. Sequences were obtained from PBMCs or a T cell subset sorted from them (not recorded which). The clonotype comes from a man younger than 35 who had mild COVID-19 (a few samples of this study predate the infection). Cell type and time point are not known. The chain employs TRBV7-2 and TRBJ1-2; no reliable D call. The CDR3 coding sequence is TGTGCCAGCATGGGGATTGCTATATCCGGCTACACCTTC. Its translation: CASMGIAISGYTF.